This T cell receptor beta chain originates from a study of blood T cell repertoires in COVID-19 (dated by TCRdb to the early 2020s). Regarding the research as a whole: Samples from collaborators originated in the United States, Italy and Spain and spanned both the acute and convalescent phases of COVID-19. The prospective study material was composed of cDNA or gDNA derived from T cells, B-cell-depleted T cells, or PBMCs. Deeply sampled blood TCRbeta repertoires from subjects exposed to, actively infected with, or recovered from COVID-19 were included in the dataset. The repertoires were made available in a free public database intended to serve as a resource for research on the immune response to SARS-CoV-2. Samples were obtained from the ongoing ImmuneRACE study (first 160 participants) and from some 1,200 subjects provided by 6 global collaborators. Nearly every sample came with metadata listing a de-identified subject ID, COVID-19 status, age in years and sex. Where available, HLA class I and class II types were taken from metadata supplied by the sample provider and were not determined by assay-based typing.

Whole blood was collected in K2EDTA tubes by collaborating institutions according to the institutions' own protocols. For TCRbeta analysis, collaborator samples were shipped as frozen whole blood, as isolated PBMCs, or as DNA extracted from either sample type. TCRbeta CDR3 regions were amplified from genomic DNA using the immunoSEQ Assay, a bias-controlled multiplex PCR. Concerning the study's data processing: Within the assay, amplification of reference gene primers was used to estimate how many nucleated cells each sample contained. To quantify the absolute abundance of each unique TCRbeta CDR3 rearrangement, sequence reads were collapsed and filtered. For each sample, productive Simpson clonality was calculated by taking the square root of Simpson's diversity index across productive rearrangements. The table comes from immuneACCESS by way of TCRdb, which keeps in-frame sequences with V and J called. Part of the clones is missing from these tables; in studies checked, under half for an unresolved V gene and the rest for unknown reasons. V, J and clone size are taken as reported in that table, and D and trimming were inferred from the DNA itself. The sample table shows approximately 70,000 clones, and 70% to 75% are seen once. The top ten clonotypes cover about 40% of the sample.

From its cysteine to its phenylalanine, the CDR3 spans 16 amino acids. Here the CDR3 DNA is all that survives: 48 bases in frame from base 1. V is cut back by 5 bases and J by 0 bases, with 5 bases in the junction unmatched. For CDR1 and CDR2, the germline V gene (reference sequence) lists LGHDT and YNNKEL. A remark on this clone: Its antigen remains undetermined. Within one base of it there is no much larger clone, and no base qualities were kept.

Results and caveats for the whole study, not just this receptor: The quantity of clinical and demographic metadata differed by source and by participant and was supplied without curation.

The chain is encoded by TRBV3-1 (or the pseudogene TRBV3-2) joined to TRBJ2-1; 9 of the junction bases match TRBD2. Input material: peripheral blood. The source is a woman aged 70 to 79 with acute or convalescent COVID-19. The CDR3 has the sequence CASSGRRGGSYNEQFF. At the DNA level, the sequence is TGTGCCAGCAGCGGAAGGCGGGGGGGCTCCTACAATGAGCAGTTCTTC.